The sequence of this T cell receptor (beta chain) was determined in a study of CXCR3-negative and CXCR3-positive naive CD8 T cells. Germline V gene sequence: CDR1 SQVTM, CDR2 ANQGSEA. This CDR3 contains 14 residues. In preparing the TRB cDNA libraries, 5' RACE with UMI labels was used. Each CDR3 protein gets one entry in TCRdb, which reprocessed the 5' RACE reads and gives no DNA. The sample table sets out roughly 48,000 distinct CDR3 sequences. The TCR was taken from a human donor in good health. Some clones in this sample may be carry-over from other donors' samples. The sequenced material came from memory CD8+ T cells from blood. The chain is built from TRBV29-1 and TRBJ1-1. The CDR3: CSIVGGEKGTEAFF.